These 2 T cell receptor beta chains share one sample of origin, sequenced in a study of blood T cell repertoires in COVID-19. Sequenced by immunoSEQ multiplex PCR; TCRdb stores in-frame clones only, minus some. The data hold about 270,000 clones, with 90% observed a single time. The sample taken for sequencing was PBMCs or T cells enriched from blood (not recorded which). The receptors here all came from a woman aged 25 to 39 with acute COVID-19.

The chain joins TRBV28 to TRBJ2-3; D uncertain. Germline loops: CDR1 MDHEN, CDR2 SYDVKM. V gave up 5 bases and J gave up 3 bases, with 12 bases separating them. The CDR3 has 14 amino acids. CDR3 in DNA: TGTGCCAGCAGTCTTCCCCTCGGGACAGATACGCAGTATTTT. Translating it yields CASSLPLGTDTQYF.

V is TRBV19 and J is TRBJ2-1, with 7 nucleotides matching TRBD2. The germline V gene has CDR1 LNHDA and CDR2 SQIVND (reference sequence). CDR3 length equals 16 residues. The V gene end was trimmed by 7 bases and the J gene end by 8 bases; junction bases not matched to a gene: 17. CDR3 sequence (DNA): TGTGCCAGTATCCCTAACTGGGGCGGGAGTTTCCATGAGCAGTTCTTC. Encoded protein: CASIPNWGGSFHEQFF.